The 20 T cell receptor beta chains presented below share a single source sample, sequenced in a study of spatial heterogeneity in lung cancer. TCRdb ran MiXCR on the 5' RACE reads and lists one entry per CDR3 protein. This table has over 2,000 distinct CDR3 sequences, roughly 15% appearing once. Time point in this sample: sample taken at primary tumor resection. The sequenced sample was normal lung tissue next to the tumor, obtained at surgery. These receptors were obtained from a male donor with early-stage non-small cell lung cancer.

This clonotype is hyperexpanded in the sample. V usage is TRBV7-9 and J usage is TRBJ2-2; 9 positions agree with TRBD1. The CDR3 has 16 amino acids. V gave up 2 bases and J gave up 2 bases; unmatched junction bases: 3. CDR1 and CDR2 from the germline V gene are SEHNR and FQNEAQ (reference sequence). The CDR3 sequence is CASSLRQGVNTGELFF. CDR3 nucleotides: TGTGCCAGCAGCTTACGACAGGGGGTTAACACCGGGGAGCTGTTTTTT.

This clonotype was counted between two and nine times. CDR3 sequence (DNA): TGTGCCAGCAGCCAAGGGCTAGCGGGAGTAGGGGAGCAGTTCTTC. It translates to CASSQGLAGVGEQFF. The chain employs TRBV7-4 and TRBJ2-1, with TRBD2 matching 10 bases. J lost 10 bases, V lost 5 bases, and 11 bases had no gene match. The CDR3 has 15 amino acids. The germline CDR1 and CDR2 sequences are SGHVT and SQSDAQ. The full variable domain, rest sourced from reference TRBV7-4 and TRBJ2-1, is GAGVSQSPRYKVAKRGRDVALRCDSISGHVTLYWYRQTLGQGSEVLTYSQSDAQRDKSGRPSGRFSAERPERSVSTLKIQRTEQGDSAVYLCASSQGLAGVGEQFFGPGTRLTVL.

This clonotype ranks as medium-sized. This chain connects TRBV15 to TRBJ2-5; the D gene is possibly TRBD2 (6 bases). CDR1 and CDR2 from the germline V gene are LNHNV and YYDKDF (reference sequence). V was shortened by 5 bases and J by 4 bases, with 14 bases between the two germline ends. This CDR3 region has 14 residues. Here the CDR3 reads CATSLGGDGETQYF. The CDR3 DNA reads TGTGCCACCAGCCTCGGGGGAGATGGAGAGACCCAGTACTTC. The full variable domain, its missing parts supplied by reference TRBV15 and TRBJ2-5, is DAMVIQNPRYQVTQFGKPVTLSCSQTLNHNVMYWYQQKSSQAPKLLFHYYDKDFNNEADTPDNFQSRRPNTSFCFLDIRSPGLGDTAMYLCATSLGGDGETQYFGPGTRLLVL.

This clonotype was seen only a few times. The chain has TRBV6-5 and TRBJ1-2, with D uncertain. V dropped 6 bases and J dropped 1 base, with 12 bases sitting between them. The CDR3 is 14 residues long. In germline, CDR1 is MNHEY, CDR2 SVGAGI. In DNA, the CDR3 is TGTGCCAGCAGCCCAGGAGTACGTAACTATGGCTACACCTTC. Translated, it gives CASSPGVRNYGYTF.

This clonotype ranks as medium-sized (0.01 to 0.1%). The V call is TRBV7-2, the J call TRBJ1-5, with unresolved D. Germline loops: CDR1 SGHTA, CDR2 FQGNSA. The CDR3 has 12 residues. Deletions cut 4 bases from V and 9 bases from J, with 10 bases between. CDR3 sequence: CASSSSGRPQHF. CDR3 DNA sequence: TGTGCCAGCAGCTCTTCTGGGAGGCCCCAGCATTTT.

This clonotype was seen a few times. The CDR3 coding sequence is TGTGCCAGCAGTACCGGGACGGGCTCCTACGAGCAGTACGTC. Residues: CASSTGTGSYEQYV. This chain joins TRBV2 and TRBJ2-7, with D perhaps being TRBD1 or TRBD2 (5 bases each). CDR1 and CDR2 (germline): SNHLY, FYNNEI. CDR3 length equals 14 residues. V lost 5 bases to trimming and J lost 0 bases, with 11 bases between them.

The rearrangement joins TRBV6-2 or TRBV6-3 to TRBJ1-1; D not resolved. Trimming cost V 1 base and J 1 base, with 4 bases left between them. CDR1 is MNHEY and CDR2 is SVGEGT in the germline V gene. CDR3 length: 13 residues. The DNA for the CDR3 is TGTGCCAGCAGTTACTACGGGAACACTGAAGCTTTCTTT. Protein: CASSYYGNTEAFF.

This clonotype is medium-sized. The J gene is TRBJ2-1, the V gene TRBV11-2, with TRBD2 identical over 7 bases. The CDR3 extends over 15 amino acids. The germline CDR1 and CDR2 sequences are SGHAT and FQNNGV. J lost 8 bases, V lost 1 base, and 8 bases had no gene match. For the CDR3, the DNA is TGTGCCAGCAGCTTAGTCCGCGGGAGTGCCGATGAGCAGTTCTTC. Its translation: CASSLVRGSADEQFF. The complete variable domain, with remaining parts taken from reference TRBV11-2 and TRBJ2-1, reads EAGVAQSPRYKIIEKRQSVAFWCNPISGHATLYWYQQILGQGPKLLIQFQNNGVVDDSQLPKDRFSAERLKGVDSTLKIQPAKLEDSAVYLCASSLVRGSADEQFFGPGTRLTVL.

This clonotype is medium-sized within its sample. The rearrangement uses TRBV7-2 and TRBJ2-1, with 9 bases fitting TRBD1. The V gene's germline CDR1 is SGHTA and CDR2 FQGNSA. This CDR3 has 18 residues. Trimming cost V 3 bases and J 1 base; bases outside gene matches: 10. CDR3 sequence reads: CASSFRGQGRRSYNEQFF. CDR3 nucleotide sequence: TGTGCCAGCAGCTTTAGGGGACAGGGCCGCCGATCCTACAATGAGCAGTTCTTC.

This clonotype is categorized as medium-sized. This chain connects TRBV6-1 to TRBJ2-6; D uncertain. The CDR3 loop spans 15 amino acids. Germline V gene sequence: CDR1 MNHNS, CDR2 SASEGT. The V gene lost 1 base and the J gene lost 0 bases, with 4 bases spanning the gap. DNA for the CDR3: TGTGCCAGCAGTGAAGGCAACTCTGGGGCCAACGTCCTGACTTTC. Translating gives CASSEGNSGANVLTF.

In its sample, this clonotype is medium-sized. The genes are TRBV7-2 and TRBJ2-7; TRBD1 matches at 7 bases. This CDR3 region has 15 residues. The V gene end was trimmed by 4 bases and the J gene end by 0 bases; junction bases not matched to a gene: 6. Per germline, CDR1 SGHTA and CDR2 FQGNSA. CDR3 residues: CASSYGTASSYEQYF. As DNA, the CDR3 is TGTGCCAGCAGCTATGGGACAGCCAGCTCCTACGAGCAGTACTTC.

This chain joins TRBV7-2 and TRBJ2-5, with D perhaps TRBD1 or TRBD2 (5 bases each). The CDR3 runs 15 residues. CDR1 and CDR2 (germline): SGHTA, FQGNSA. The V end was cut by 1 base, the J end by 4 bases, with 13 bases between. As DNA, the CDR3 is TGTGCCAGCAGCTTAGGTGGGACCAGACGAGAGACCCAGTACTTC. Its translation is CASSLGGTRRETQYF.

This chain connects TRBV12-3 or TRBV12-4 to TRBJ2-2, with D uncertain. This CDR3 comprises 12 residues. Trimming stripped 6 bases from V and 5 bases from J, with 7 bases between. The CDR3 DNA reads TGTGCCAGCAGGCAAGGGACCGGGGAGCTGTTTTTT. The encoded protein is CASRQGTGELFF.

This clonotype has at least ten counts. CDR3 bases: TGTGCCAGCAGCGACAGGGACGAGCAGTACTTC. This translates into CASSDRDEQYF. The chain couples TRBV6-2 or TRBV6-3 to TRBJ2-7, with 7 bases matching TRBD1. After removal of 6 bases from V and 5 bases from J, the junction contained 1 base not matched to a gene. Germline-derived CDR1 and CDR2 are MNHEY and SVGEGT. There are 11 residues in the CDR3.

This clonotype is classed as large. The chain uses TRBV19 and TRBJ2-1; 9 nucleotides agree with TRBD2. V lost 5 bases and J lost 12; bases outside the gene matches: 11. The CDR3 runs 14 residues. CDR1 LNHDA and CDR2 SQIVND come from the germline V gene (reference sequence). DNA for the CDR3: TGTGCCAGTAGTGGGGCGGGAGGGCCTTTAGCGCAGTTCTTC. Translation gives CASSGAGGPLAQFF.

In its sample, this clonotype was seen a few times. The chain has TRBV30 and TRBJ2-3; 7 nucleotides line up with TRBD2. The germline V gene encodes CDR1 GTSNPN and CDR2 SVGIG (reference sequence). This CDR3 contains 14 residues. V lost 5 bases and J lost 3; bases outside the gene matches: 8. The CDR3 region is CAWGGTSVTDTQYF. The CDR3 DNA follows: TGTGCCTGGGGGGGAACTAGCGTAACAGATACGCAGTATTTT.

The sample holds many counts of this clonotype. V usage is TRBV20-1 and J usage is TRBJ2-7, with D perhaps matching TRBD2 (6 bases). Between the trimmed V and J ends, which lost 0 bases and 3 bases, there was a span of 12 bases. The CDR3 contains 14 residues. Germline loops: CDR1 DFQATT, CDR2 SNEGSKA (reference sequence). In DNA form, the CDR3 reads TGCAGTGCTAGAGATGGAGGGTCGGGCTACGAGCAGTACTTC. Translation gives CSARDGGSGYEQYF.

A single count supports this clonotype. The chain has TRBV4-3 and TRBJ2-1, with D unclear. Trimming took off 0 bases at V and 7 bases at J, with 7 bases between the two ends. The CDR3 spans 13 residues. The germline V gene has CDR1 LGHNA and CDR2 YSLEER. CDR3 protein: CASSQEGWNEQFF. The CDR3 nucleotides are TGCGCCAGCAGCCAAGAAGGCTGGAATGAGCAGTTCTTC.

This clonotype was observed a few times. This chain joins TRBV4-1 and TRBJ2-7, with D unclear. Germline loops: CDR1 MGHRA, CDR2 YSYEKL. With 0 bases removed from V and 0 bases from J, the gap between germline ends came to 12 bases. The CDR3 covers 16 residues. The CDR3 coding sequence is TGCGCCAGCAGCCAAGATGGGCTTTCGAGCTCCTACGAGCAGTACTTC. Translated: CASSQDGLSSSYEQYF.

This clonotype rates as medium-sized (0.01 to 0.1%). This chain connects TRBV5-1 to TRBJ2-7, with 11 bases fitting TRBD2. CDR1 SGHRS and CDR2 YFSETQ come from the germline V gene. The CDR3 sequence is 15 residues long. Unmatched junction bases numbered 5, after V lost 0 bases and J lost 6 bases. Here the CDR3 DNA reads TGCGCCAGCAGCTTGGAAGGGACTAGCGGCGCCGAGCAGTACTTC. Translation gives CASSLEGTSGAEQYF.